The present T cell receptor (beta chain) was sequenced within a study of Graves' ophthalmopathy and Graves' hyperthyroidism. CDR3 regions of TCR beta were amplified from RNA transcripts. The first round was an RT-PCR with HTBI primers, and the second round was a multiplex PCR. In TCRdb, the multiplex PCR reads were re-called with MiXCR into one record per CDR3 protein. The table records 45,000 to 60,000 distinct CDR3 sequences, roughly half of them present only once. The CDR3 is made up of 13 amino acids. Germline values: CDR1 DFQATT, CDR2 SNEGSKA (reference sequence). V shed 2 bases and J 3 bases; nucleotides not matched to a gene: 2.

The sequenced material came from peripheral blood. V and J are TRBV20-1 and TRBJ2-7, with TRBD1 matching 9 bases. This sequence originates from an adult woman with Graves' ophthalmopathy. DNA for the CDR3: TGCAGTGCTAGAAGGACAGGGGTCTACGAGCAGTACTTC. Residues: CSARRTGVYEQYF.